A selection of T cell receptor beta chains follows, all from one sample in a study of blood T cell repertoires in COVID-19. Repertoires were generated with immunoSEQ multiplex PCR, while TCRdb's copy carries only in-frame clones and drops some. The sample records some 90,000 clones, 72% being singletons. The sample comprised peripheral blood. These receptors were collected from an older woman in a cohort sampled during active or convalescent COVID-19. Each CDR3 is given with its conserved first and last residue. A D gene is named only where the DNA matches it firmly. Not all rows give a size; the values are once, few, many and, for expanded clones, a class.

size,D,V,J,CDR3,DNA
few,TRBD1,TRBV11-1,TRBJ2-5,CASSLRTGDQETQYF,TGTGCCAGCAGCTTAAGGACAGGGGACCAAGAGACCCAGTACTTC
.,TRBD1,TRBV18,TRBJ1-1,CASSPRQGPNTEAFF,TGTGCCAGCTCACCTCGACAGGGGCCGAACACTGAAGCTTTCTTT
.,TRBD2,TRBV5-4,TRBJ2-7,CASSPSGVPSEQYF,TGTGCCAGCAGCCCTAGCGGGGTCCCGAGCGAGCAGTACTTC
many,TRBD1,TRBV9,TRBJ2-1,CASSAGTGTGVNEQFF,TGTGCCAGCAGCGCGGGAACCGGGACAGGGGTCAATGAGCAGTTCTTC
.,TRBD1,TRBV19,TRBJ2-7,CASSNPGTGGEQYF,TGTGCCAGTAGTAACCCCGGGACAGGGGGCGAGCAGTACTTC
.,.,TRBV5-4,TRBJ1-2,CASSQKGTGQGYTF,TGTGCCAGCAGCCAAAAGGGTACAGGGCAAGGCTACACCTTC
few,.,TRBV6-6,TRBJ1-1,CASTTGNTEAFF,TGTGCCAGCACGACAGGGAACACTGAAGCTTTCTTT
.,TRBD1,TRBV2,TRBJ1-1,CASREFGQGGVGYTEAFF,TGTGCCAGCAGAGAATTCGGACAGGGAGGAGTGGGTTACACTGAAGCTTTCTTT
few,TRBD1,TRBV7-2,TRBJ1-5,CASSLDNRGTQPQHF,TGTGCCAGCAGCTTAGATAACAGGGGCACTCAGCCCCAGCATTTT
.,TRBD2,TRBV20-1,TRBJ2-1,CSASWLAGVNEQFF,TGCAGTGCTAGTTGGCTAGCGGGGGTTAATGAGCAGTTCTTC
.,.,TRBV27,TRBJ1-6,CASSKRDGRDSPLHF,TGTGCCAGCAGCAAACGGGACGGGAGGGATTCACCCCTCCACTTT
.,TRBD1,TRBV12-3/TRBV12-4,TRBJ1-2,CASSSEGAYGYTF,TGTGCCAGCAGTTCGGAGGGGGCCTATGGCTACACCTTC
.,TRBD1,TRBV2,TRBJ2-7,CASRNRGHEQYF,TGTGCCAGCAGAAACAGGGGCCACGAGCAGTACTTC
.,.,TRBV19,TRBJ1-1,CASSRGRSMNTEAFF,TGTGCCAGTAGTCGCGGCAGATCCATGAACACTGAAGCTTTCTTT
.,TRBD1,TRBV6-2/TRBV6-3,TRBJ2-7,CASSRDRVYEQYF,TGTGCCAGCAGTCGAGACAGGGTTTACGAGCAGTACTTC
.,TRBD1,TRBV6-1,TRBJ2-6,CASSGSTGAGANVLTF,TGTGCCAGCAGTGGTTCGACAGGGGCTGGGGCCAACGTCCTGACTTTC
.,TRBD2,TRBV7-3,TRBJ2-7,CASSLNGGIWDEQYF,TGTGCCAGCAGCTTAAACGGGGGGATATGGGACGAGCAGTACTTC
few,.,TRBV6-2/TRBV6-3,TRBJ1-3,CASSYESGRGSGNTIYF,TGTGCCAGCAGTTACGAATCAGGAAGGGGCTCTGGAAACACCATATATTTT
.,TRBD2,TRBV28,TRBJ2-1,CASTAGGSSYNEQFF,TGTGCCAGCACCGCGGGGGGGAGCTCCTACAATGAGCAGTTCTTC
.,.,TRBV6-2/TRBV6-3,TRBJ2-4,CASSYGVVAKNIQYF,TGTGCCAGCAGTTACGGAGTGGTAGCCAAAAACATTCAGTACTTC
.,TRBD2,TRBV11-3,TRBJ2-1,CASSLFSGGANYNEQFF,TGTGCCAGCAGCTTATTTAGCGGGGGGGCTAACTACAATGAGCAGTTCTTC
.,TRBD1,TRBV27,TRBJ1-4,CASRTGATNEKLFF,TGTGCCAGCAGGACAGGGGCTACTAATGAAAAACTGTTTTTT
few,TRBD1,TRBV6-5,TRBJ2-7,CASARDSYNYEQYF,TGTGCCAGTGCTCGGGACAGCTATAACTACGAGCAGTACTTC
.,.,TRBV18,TRBJ2-4,CASSPLVSLAKNIQYF,TGTGCCAGCTCACCACTGGTCAGTCTAGCCAAAAACATTCAGTACTTC
.,TRBD2,TRBV29-1,TRBJ2-1,CSTSGGVSNEQFF,TGCAGCACTAGCGGGGGGGTTTCCAATGAGCAGTTCTTC
.,TRBD2,TRBV9,TRBJ2-3,CASSVRASGGADTQYF,TGTGCCAGCAGCGTTCGGGCTAGCGGGGGGGCGGATACGCAGTATTTT
.,.,TRBV5-4,TRBJ1-4,CASSLRGANEKLFF,TGTGCCAGCAGCTTGCGGGGGGCTAATGAAAAACTGTTTTTT
.,.,TRBV28,TRBJ2-5,CASSQRPQETQYF,TGTGCCAGCAGCCAGCGTCCCCAAGAGACCCAGTACTTC
once,TRBD1,TRBV7-3,TRBJ2-5,CASSKTGGQETQYF,TGTGCCAGCAGTAAGACAGGGGGCCAAGAGACCCAGTACTTC
.,TRBD1,TRBV5-1,TRBJ1-6,CASSLTPGQKSSPLHF,TGCGCCAGCAGCTTGACCCCGGGACAGAAGAGTTCACCCCTCCACTTT
many,TRBD2,TRBV7-7,TRBJ2-1,CASSNGLAGVDEQFF,TGTGCTAGCAGCAACGGACTAGCGGGGGTCGATGAGCAGTTCTTC
.,.,TRBV13,TRBJ1-1,CASSLSAGDYGRDTEAFF,TGTGCCAGCAGCTTATCGGCAGGGGATTATGGACGTGACACTGAAGCTTTCTTT
.,.,TRBV12-5,TRBJ2-5,CASGQPRPETQYF,TGTGCTAGTGGCCAACCTAGGCCAGAGACCCAGTACTTC
.,TRBD2,TRBV5-4,TRBJ2-2,CASSLGSSGGRGTGELFF,TGTGCCAGCAGCTTGGGATCTAGCGGGGGCCGGGGAACCGGGGAGCTGTTTTTT
.,.,TRBV6-5,TRBJ1-1,CASSYWDIYTEAFF,TGTGCCAGCAGTTACTGGGACATTTACACTGAAGCTTTCTTT
.,.,TRBV28,TRBJ2-5,CASRAPREETQYF,TGTGCCAGCAGGGCCCCCCGGGAAGAGACCCAGTACTTC
.,.,TRBV21-1,TRBJ2-5,CASRTGEQETQYF,TGTGCCAGCAGGACAGGGGAACAAGAGACCCAGTACTTC
.,TRBD1,TRBV11-3,TRBJ2-1,CASSDRVYNEQFF,TGTGCCAGCAGTGACAGGGTTTACAATGAGCAGTTCTTC
.,.,TRBV6-2/TRBV6-3,TRBJ1-5,CASSTGRGNQPQHF,TGTGCCAGCAGTACGGGCAGGGGTAATCAGCCCCAGCATTTT
few,TRBD1,TRBV10-3,TRBJ1-6,CAISWRDSSPLHF,TGTGCCATCAGCTGGCGGGACAGTTCACCCCTCCACTTT
.,.,TRBV7-9,TRBJ2-7,CASSRDTTYEQYF,TGTGCCAGCAGCCGGGACACGACCTACGAGCAGTACTTC
.,.,TRBV19,TRBJ1-6,CASSMQGNSPLHF,TGTGCCAGTAGTATGCAGGGGAATTCACCCCTCCACTTT
.,.,TRBV5-6,TRBJ2-7,CASSLARQIEQYF,TGTGCCAGCAGCTTGGCGCGGCAAATCGAGCAGTACTTC